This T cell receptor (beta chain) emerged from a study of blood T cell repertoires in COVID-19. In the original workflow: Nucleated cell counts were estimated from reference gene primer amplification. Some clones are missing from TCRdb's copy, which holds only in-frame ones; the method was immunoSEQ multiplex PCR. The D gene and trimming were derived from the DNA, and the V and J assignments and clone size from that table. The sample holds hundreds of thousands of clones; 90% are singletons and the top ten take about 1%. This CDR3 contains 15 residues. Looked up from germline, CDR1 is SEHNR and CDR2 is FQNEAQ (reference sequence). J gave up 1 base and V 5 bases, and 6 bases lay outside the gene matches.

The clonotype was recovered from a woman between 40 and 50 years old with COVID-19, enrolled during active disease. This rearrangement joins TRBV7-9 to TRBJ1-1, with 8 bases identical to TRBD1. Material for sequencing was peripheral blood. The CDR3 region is CASSQRTGKNTEAFF. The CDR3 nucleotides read TGTGCCAGCAGCCAGCGGACAGGGAAGAACACTGAAGCTTTCTTT.